This paragraph reports one T cell receptor beta chain. This clone was observed a single time. No cognate antigen has been identified for it. Base qualities are not provided; no much larger clone lies one nucleotide away. The CDR3 regions of human TCRbeta chains were analyzed by immunosequencing. For the original study's pipeline: Repertoire TCRs were checked for matches against a reference library of SARS-CoV-2-specific TCRs that had been generated using the MIRA antigen-specificity platform. Breadth was defined as the fraction of unique TCRs that were SARS-CoV-2-associated, and depth was defined as the fraction of total T cells that were SARS-CoV-2-associated. Using the MIRA data, every spike-specific TCR was mapped to the spike region that the TCR reacted to and assigned to either a CD4 or a CD8 class. Log10-transformed breadth and depth values were compared by one-way ANOVA with Sidak's multiple comparisons tests. Held by TCRdb, this immuneACCESS table contains in-frame sequences only and omits some clones. Under half of the omission traces to an unresolved V gene where checked; the cause of the rest is unknown. V and J calls and clone size are given by that table; D and trimming were obtained from the DNA. Present in this sample are over 110,000 clones, 92% of which were seen just once. Jointly, the top ten make up less than 9.5% of the sample.

The germline V gene sets CDR1 to MGHRA and CDR2 to YSYEKL. The CDR3, from cysteine to phenylalanine, totals 15 residues. Only CDR3 DNA remains: 45 bases, in frame from the first base. For this chain, trimming is 3 bases at the V end and 7 bases at the J end, and the number of junction bases without a gene match is 6. This entry is derived from a study of T cell responses to AZD1222 COVID-19 vaccine (dated by TCRdb to the early 2020s). Broadly, across the study: A total of around 240 trial participants underwent TCR sequencing, of whom nearly 210 received two doses of AZD1222 and about 25 received two doses of the MenACWY control vaccine. Trial participants were enrolled by age into subgroups of 18-55, 56-69 and 70-plus years, and 148, 28 and 57 TCR-sequenced participants, respectively, were included in these subgroups. General findings and caveats noted by the study authors: Because no samples from the day 14 peak response were available, repertoires could be characterized only after the peak T cell response. Epitopes outside the regions mutated in the B.1.351 and B.1.1.7 variants were reportedly recognized by nearly half of the unique spike-specific TCRs. Conclusions about previously exposed vaccinees are limited because only five to seven AZD1222 recipients were SARS-CoV-2 seropositive at baseline. The vaccine-associated CD4 TCRs covered the entire spike protein, and the dominant responses fell in regions 160-218 and 743-854. After two AZD1222 doses, both the breadth and the depth of spike-specific TCRs were significantly higher than at day 0 and than in MenACWY recipients. Most participants were white British and females outnumbered males, and the authors suggested that clonal diversity may have been underestimated. In the small 56-69-year group, the increase in depth fell short of significance, most likely because of low power.

The time point label of this sample denotes: about 28 days (+/-7) after the second vaccine dose. AZD1222 recipients whose second dose came at about 4 weeks and those whose second dose came at about 12 weeks were combined into one group, since spike-specific TCR depth and breadth did not differ between the two schedules. Samples from vaccinated people were obtained from the UK trials COV001 and COV002, which included a single-blind randomized controlled phase 2/3 trial of AZD1222 (ChAdOx1 nCoV-19) in healthy adults. Trial participant PBMC samples were collected at day 0 and day 28 after the second dose for TCRbeta chain sequencing.

The origin of this receptor is an adult who received the AZD1222 COVID-19 vaccine. The chain joins TRBV4-1 to TRBJ1-4; the junction holds 9 bases that match TRBD1. Sequencing used peripheral blood, obtained 28 days after the second AZD1222 dose. The nucleotides read TGCGCCAGCAGCCACGGGGACAGGGCTACTGAAAAACTGTTTTTT. This gives the protein CASSHGDRATEKLFF.